The sample holds many counts of the clone carrying this T cell receptor beta chain. The antigen remains undetermined. The CDR3 is 14 amino acids. After removal of 1 base from V and 10 bases from J, the junction contained 6 bases not matched to a gene. Germline CDR1 SGHVS, CDR2 FQNEAQ. Assay used: immunoSEQ multiplex PCR; TCRdb lists only in-frame clones, some missing. The profile covers under 45,000 clones, none occurring a single time. This specimen belongs to a study of T cells after posttransplantation cyclophosphamide. General observations from the study: Later post-transplant blood repertoires were often dominated by donor CD8+ memory clones.

The chain employs TRBV7-8 and TRBJ1-4; TRBD1 matches at 7 bases. Material for sequencing was PBMCs. The clonotype comes from a man aged 25-40 years in good health and a related stem cell transplant donor. For the CDR3, the DNA is TGTGCCAGCAGCTTAGGGCGCAGGGGGGTAAAACTGTTTTTT. This encodes CASSLGRRGVKLFF.